One and the same sample provided the 21 T cell receptor beta chains below, sequenced in a study of T-cell reconstitution after alpha-beta-depleted transplantation in children. Unique molecular identifiers tagged the TCRbeta library. TCRdb re-derived calls from the PCR reads in MiXCR, one entry per CDR3 protein. The sample holds a few hundred thousand distinct CDR3 sequences; 9.7% are singletons and the top ten take approximately 5.4%. The source material was PBMCs from the stem cell graft donor, sampled from the stem cell graft. The receptors come from a human donor who donated a stem cell graft to a child with SCID.

This clonotype occurred a few times. The rearrangement joins TRBV25-1 to TRBJ1-4, with TRBD1 matching 8 bases. The CDR3 length is 15 residues. In germline, CDR1 is MGHDK, CDR2 SYGVNS. V lost 1 base, J lost 6 bases, and 4 bases stayed unmatched. The CDR3 is CASSELAGGYEKLFF. CDR3 sequence (DNA): TGTGCCAGCAGTGAATTGGCAGGGGGCTATGAAAAACTGTTTTTT.

The CDR3 loop is CASVLDSNYGYTF. CDR3 coding DNA: TGTGCCAGTGTATTGGACTCTAACTATGGCTACACCTTC. The rearrangement joins TRBV6-1 to TRBJ1-2; no definite D call. The germline V and J ends were trimmed by 9 bases and 0 bases, with 11 bases remaining between them. The CDR3 is made up of 13 amino acids. Germline lookup yields CDR1 MNHNS and CDR2 SASEGT.

This clonotype was detected ten times or more. The CDR3 DNA follows: TGTGCCAGCAGCTTAGGTCTGACAGGGCAATCACCCCTCCACTTT. This codes for CASSLGLTGQSPLHF. The rearrangement joins TRBV7-2 to TRBJ1-6; 7 nucleotides agree with TRBD1. The CDR3 length is 15 residues. The germline V gene has CDR1 SGHTA and CDR2 FQGNSA. Trimming cost V 1 base and J 10 bases; bases outside gene matches: 7. The full variable domain, in which reference TRBV7-2 and TRBJ1-6 provide the parts outside the CDR3, is GAGVSQSPSNKVTEKGKDVELRCDPISGHTALYWYRQSLGQGLEFLIYFQGNSAPDKSGLPSDRFSAERTGGSVSTLTIQRTQQEDSAVYLCASSLGLTGQSPLHFGNGTRLTVT.

This clonotype has ten or more counts. This chain joins TRBV20-1 and TRBJ2-1; D is ambiguous. The ends were cut back, 0 bases at V and 0 bases at J, with 9 bases in the middle. The CDR3 has 15 amino acids. Germline V CDR1 and CDR2: DFQATT, SNEGSKA (reference sequence). CDR3 bases: TGCAGTGCTAGAGAATTCCCCAGCTCCTACAATGAGCAGTTCTTC. Translated, it gives CSAREFPSSYNEQFF.

This clonotype has a count of ten or more. The V call is TRBV27, the J call TRBJ1-6; the D is unclear. The CDR3 is 15 amino acids. Trimming left V 5 bases short and J 5 bases short, with 13 bases between. CDR1 and CDR2 (germline): MNHEY, SMNVEV (reference sequence). The DNA for the CDR3 is TGTGCCAGCAGTCCCCGAGCCCGTGATAATTCACCCCTCCACTTT. It yields the protein CASSPRARDNSPLHF.

This clonotype was seen at least ten times. The CDR3, as DNA: TGCGCCAGCAGCCCCCATGCAGGGGGCACTGAAGCTTTCTTT. Translating it yields CASSPHAGGTEAFF. The chain carries TRBV5-1 and TRBJ1-1, with TRBD1 matching 7 bases. V was clipped by 4 bases and J by 4 bases; unmatched bases: 7. Germline V gives CDR1 SGHRS, CDR2 YFSETQ. The CDR3 has 14 residues.

This clonotype was observed at least ten times. The chain is built from TRBV6-5 and TRBJ2-1, with 10 bases matching TRBD1. The CDR3 has 15 amino acids. The trim removed 4 bases at V and 5 bases at J, leaving 5 bases unmatched. Germline V CDR1 and CDR2: MNHEY, SVGAGI. The CDR3: CASSSRQGANNEQFF. Written as DNA, the CDR3 is TGTGCCAGCAGTTCAAGACAGGGGGCTAACAATGAGCAGTTCTTC.

This clonotype was counted many times. The rearrangement joins TRBV5-1 to TRBJ2-5; unclear D gene. The CDR3 has 14 amino acids. The germline gives CDR1 SGHRS, CDR2 YFSETQ. Trimming took off 1 base at V and 1 base at J, with 8 bases between the two ends. This CDR3 reads CASSLPDTQETQYF. Written as DNA, the CDR3 is TGCGCCAGCAGCTTGCCCGACACCCAAGAGACCCAGTACTTC. The entire variable domain, with the rest obtained from reference TRBV5-1 and TRBJ2-5, is as follows: KAGVTQTPRYLIKTRGQQVTLSCSPISGHRSVSWYQQTPGQGLQFLFEYFSETQRNKGNFPGRFSGRQFSNSRSEMNVSTLELGDSALYLCASSLPDTQETQYFGPGTRLLVL.

This clonotype was counted ten times or more. This chain uses TRBV12-3 or TRBV12-4 with TRBJ2-2; 7 bases agree with TRBD2. The CDR3 runs to 14 residues. V gave up 10 bases and J gave up 1 base; unmatched junction bases: 6. This CDR3 is CATGGDRNTGELFF. DNA of the CDR3: TGTGCCACTGGGGGGGATAGGAACACCGGGGAGCTGTTTTTT.

At least ten counts were recorded for this clonotype. This sequence joins TRBV15 and TRBJ2-2, with TRBD1 matching over 7 bases. This CDR3 is 17 amino acids long. CDR1 and CDR2 from the germline V gene are LNHNV and YYDKDF (reference sequence). The ends lost 0 bases at V and 1 base at J; junction bases unmatched: 5. CDR3 sequence (DNA): TGTGCCACCAGCAGAGATCGGAGGACAGGGAACACCGGGGAGCTGTTTTTT. Protein product: CATSRDRRTGNTGELFF.

This clonotype was counted at least ten times. This chain joins TRBV5-1 and TRBJ2-1; no clear D. The CDR3 runs 13 residues. Deletions cut 0 bases from V and 3 bases from J, with 4 bases between. CDR1 and CDR2 (germline): SGHRS, YFSETQ. As DNA, the CDR3 is TGCGCCAGCAGCTTGGTTAGCTACAATGAGCAGTTCTTC. This encodes CASSLVSYNEQFF.

This clonotype was detected a few times. The J gene is TRBJ2-1, the V gene TRBV5-1; D is possibly TRBD2 (7 bases). In germline, CDR1 is SGHRS, CDR2 YFSETQ. V was cut by 1 base and J by 9 bases, with 14 bases left in between. This CDR3 has 14 residues. The CDR3 spells CASSLRRGPGEQFF. For the CDR3, the DNA is TGCGCCAGCAGCTTGAGGCGGGGGCCGGGTGAGCAGTTCTTC.

This clonotype has ten or more counts. This chain links TRBV7-9 with TRBJ1-2; D uncertain. Germline values: CDR1 SEHNR, CDR2 FQNEAQ (reference sequence). Trimming left V 5 bases short and J 7 bases short, with 17 bases between. The CDR3 is made up of 14 amino acids. This CDR3 reads CASSLGTTLGGYTF. As DNA, the CDR3 is TGTGCCAGCAGCCTGGGAACGACATTGGGTGGCTACACCTTC.

The sample holds many counts of this clonotype. This chain uses TRBV18 with TRBJ2-7; possibly TRBD2 for D (5 bases). The CDR3 loop spans 16 amino acids. The ends were cut back, 6 bases at V and 1 base at J, with 19 bases in the middle. Germline V gives CDR1 KGHSH, CDR2 LQKENI. CDR3 bases: TGTGCCAGCTCTACCAACGTAGGTCGGGGTTCCTACGAGCAGTACTTC. It translates to CASSTNVGRGSYEQYF. The variable domain in full, completed from reference TRBV18 and TRBJ2-7, reads NAGVMQNPRHLVRRRGQEARLRCSPMKGHSHVYWYRQLPEEGLKFMVYLQKENIIDESGMPKERFSAEFPKEGPSILRIQQVVRGDSAAYFCASSTNVGRGSYEQYFGPGTRLTVT.

Many counts were recorded for this clonotype. The chain carries TRBV5-1 and TRBJ1-1; D unclear. The germline V gene encodes CDR1 SGHRS and CDR2 YFSETQ. This CDR3 is built from 12 residues. Trimming stripped 2 bases from V and 10 bases from J, with 12 bases between. CDR3 residues: CASSFGEASAFF. CDR3 DNA: TGCGCCAGCAGCTTCGGAGAGGCCTCAGCTTTCTTT.

This clonotype occurred many times. The V and J genes are TRBV20-1 and TRBJ2-3, with D maybe TRBD1 (5 bases). Germline loops: CDR1 DFQATT, CDR2 SNEGSKA (reference sequence). This CDR3 contains 15 residues. The germline V and J ends were trimmed by 5 bases and 2 bases, with 17 bases remaining between them. The CDR3 here is CSAGKMGRDTDTQYF. The CDR3 DNA is TGCAGTGCTGGGAAAATGGGGCGCGACACAGATACGCAGTATTTT.

This clonotype came up a few times. The chain combines TRBV2 with TRBJ2-7, with 10 positions matching TRBD2. Germline CDR1 SNHLY, CDR2 FYNNEI. Losses at the gene ends were 5 bases for V and 4 bases for J; bases not matched to a gene: 8. This CDR3 is 15 amino acids long. The CDR3 coding sequence is TGTGCCAGCAGTACTCGTATAGCGGGGGGTTACGAGCAGTACTTC. Protein sequence: CASSTRIAGGYEQYF.

This clonotype was observed many times. The chain employs TRBV6-5 and TRBJ1-2, with unresolved D. CDR1 MNHEY and CDR2 SVGAGI come from the germline V gene. The V end was cut by 6 bases, the J end by 5 bases, with 13 bases between. The CDR3 has 13 residues. Here the CDR3 reads CASRYQTSYGYTF. The CDR3 region has the DNA TGTGCCAGCAGGTATCAGACCAGTTATGGCTACACCTTC.

The rearrangement links TRBV5-1 to TRBJ1-5; tentatively, D is TRBD1 (5 bases). Deletions cut 2 bases from V and 1 base from J, with 13 bases between. Germline values: CDR1 SGHRS, CDR2 YFSETQ. There are 16 residues in the CDR3. Here the CDR3 DNA reads TGCGCCAGCAGCTTTTCAGGGTTCGGGAGCAATCAGCCCCAGCATTTT. It translates to CASSFSGFGSNQPQHF.

This clonotype was detected only a few times. This chain connects TRBV6-5 to TRBJ2-7, with TRBD2 matching 8 bases. Germline lookup yields CDR1 MNHEY and CDR2 SVGAGI. The CDR3 sequence is 17 residues long. Trimming took 4 bases from V and 0 from J; bases not matched to a gene: 11. Here the CDR3 DNA reads TGTGCCAGCAGTTCCCCTCGGGGGGGCCGATACTCCTACGAGCAGTACTTC. Amino acid sequence: CASSSPRGGRYSYEQYF.

This clonotype was detected ten times or more. This chain uses TRBV12-3 or TRBV12-4 with TRBJ2-1; 10 bases line up with TRBD2. CDR3 length: 14 residues. V lost 6 bases, J lost 6 bases, and 5 bases stayed unmatched. CDR3: CASRVAGGINEQFF. CDR3 DNA sequence: TGTGCCAGCAGAGTAGCGGGGGGTATCAATGAGCAGTTCTTC.